The 6 T cell receptor beta chains below come from one sample, sequenced in a study of control samples from healthy donors and cancer patients. Some clones are missing from TCRdb's copy, which holds only in-frame ones; the method was immunoSEQ multiplex PCR. The sample gives 90,000 or so clones, around 90% of which show up once; roughly 9.7% is in the top ten. The specimen sequenced was PBMCs. These receptors were taken from a woman in her 50s with colorectal cancer.

V and J are TRBV5-6 and TRBJ2-3, with D possibly being TRBD1 (5 bases). The germline gives CDR1 SGHDT, CDR2 YYEEEE. The CDR3 runs to 16 residues. The germline V and J ends were trimmed by 4 bases and 3 bases, with 18 bases remaining between them. CDR3 coding DNA: TGTGCCAGCAGCACGCCTAGAGACAGTGGAACAGATACGCAGTATTTT. Translated, it gives CASSTPRDSGTDTQYF.

The chain couples TRBV5-4 to TRBJ1-2; the D gene is possibly TRBD1 (6 bases). CDR1 and CDR2 from the germline V gene are SGHNT and YYREEE (reference sequence). This CDR3 region has 13 residues. Trimming stripped 0 bases from V and 8 bases from J, with 11 bases between. The CDR3 sequence: CASSLAGVSGYTF. CDR3 coding DNA: TGTGCCAGCAGCTTGGCAGGGGTCTCAGGCTACACCTTC.

The chain joins TRBV21-1 to TRBJ1-4; the table's D gene call, TRBD1, was not cross checked with the DNA. TRBV21-1 represents a pseudogene. CDR3 size: 17 residues. The CDR3 region is CASSKVIQVGPNEKLFF. In DNA, the CDR3 is TGTGCCAGCAGCAAAGTAATACAGGTGGGGCCTAATGAAAAACTGTTTTTT.

V gene TRBV2 combines with J gene TRBJ1-5; D possibly corresponds to TRBD1 (6 bases). The germline gives CDR1 SNHLY, CDR2 FYNNEI. Trimming removed 6 bases at V and 4 bases at J, with 10 bases between. The CDR3 loop spans 13 amino acids. The chain's CDR3 is CASSRDNNQPQHF. DNA of the CDR3: TGTGCCAGCAGCCGGGACAATAATCAGCCCCAGCATTTT.

The chain links TRBV4-3 to TRBJ1-6, with 10 nucleotides matching TRBD1. The CDR3 spans 16 residues. Germline trimming cut 0 bases from V and 9 bases from J; bases unmatched to any gene: 5. CDR1 and CDR2 from the germline V gene are LGHNA and YSLEER. The CDR3 bases are TGCGCCAGCAGCCAAGATCGTCGGACAGGGGGTTCACCCCTCCACTTT. This gives the protein CASSQDRRTGGSPLHF.

The chain links TRBV3-1 (or the pseudogene TRBV3-2) to TRBJ2-7, with D possibly matching TRBD2 (6 bases). CDR3 length equals 12 residues. V was shortened by 6 bases and J by 1 base, with 7 bases between the two germline ends. Germline CDR1 is LGHDT and CDR2 is YNNKEL (reference sequence). CDR3 bases: TGTGCCAGCAGTGGGGGGTCCTACGAGCAGTACGTC. This codes for CASSGGSYEQYV.